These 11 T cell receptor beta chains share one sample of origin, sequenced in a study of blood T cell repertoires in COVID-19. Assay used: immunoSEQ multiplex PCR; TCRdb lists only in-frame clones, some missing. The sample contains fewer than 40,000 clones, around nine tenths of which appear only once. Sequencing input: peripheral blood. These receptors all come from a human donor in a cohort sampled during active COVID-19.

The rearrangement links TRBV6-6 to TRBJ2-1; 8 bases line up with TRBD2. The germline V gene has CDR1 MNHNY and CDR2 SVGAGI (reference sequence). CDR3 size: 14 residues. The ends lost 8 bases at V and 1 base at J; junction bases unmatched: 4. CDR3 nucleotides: TGTGCCAGCCAGCGGGGGCTTTCCTACAATGAGCAGTTCTTC. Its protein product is CASQRGLSYNEQFF.

Here the CDR3 reads CASSRGQTNTEAFF. The CDR3, as DNA: TGTGCCAGCAGCCGAGGACAGACGAACACTGAAGCTTTCTTT. The chain is built from TRBV5-4 and TRBJ1-1; D might be TRBD1 (6 bases). The length of the CDR3 is 14 residues. Germline V gene data show CDR1 as SGHNT and CDR2 as YYREEE (reference sequence). Trimming took off 4 bases at V and 1 base at J, with 11 bases between the two ends.

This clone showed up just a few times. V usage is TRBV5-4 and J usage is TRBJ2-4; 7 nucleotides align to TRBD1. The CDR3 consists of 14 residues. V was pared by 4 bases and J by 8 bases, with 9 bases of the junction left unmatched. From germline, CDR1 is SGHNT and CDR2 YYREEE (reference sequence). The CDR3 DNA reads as TGTGCCAGCAGCGTGGTAGGGGGCAGGGACATTCAGTACTTC. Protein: CASSVVGGRDIQYF.

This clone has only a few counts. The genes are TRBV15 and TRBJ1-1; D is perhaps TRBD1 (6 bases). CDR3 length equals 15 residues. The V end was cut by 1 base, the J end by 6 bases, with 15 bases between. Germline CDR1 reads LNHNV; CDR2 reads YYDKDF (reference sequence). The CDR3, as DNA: TGTGCCACCAGCAGAGGACGTGGGGGGGCCCCTGAAGCTTTCTTT. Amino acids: CATSRGRGGAPEAFF. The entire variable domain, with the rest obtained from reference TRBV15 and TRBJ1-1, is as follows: DAMVIQNPRYQVTQFGKPVTLSCSQTLNHNVMYWYQQKSSQAPKLLFHYYDKDFNNEADTPDNFQSRRPNTSFCFLDIRSPGLGDTAMYLCATSRGRGGAPEAFFGQGTRLTVV.

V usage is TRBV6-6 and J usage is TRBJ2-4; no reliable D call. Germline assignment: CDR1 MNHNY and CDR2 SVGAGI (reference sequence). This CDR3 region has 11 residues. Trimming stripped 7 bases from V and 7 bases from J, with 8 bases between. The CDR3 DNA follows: TGTGCCAGCACCCTCGGGAACATTCAGTACTTC. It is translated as CASTLGNIQYF.

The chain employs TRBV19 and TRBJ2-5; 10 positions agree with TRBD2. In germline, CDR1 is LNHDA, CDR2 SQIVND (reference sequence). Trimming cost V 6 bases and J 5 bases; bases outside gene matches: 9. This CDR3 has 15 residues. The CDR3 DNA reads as TGTGCCAGTAGGGCAGCGGGAGGGCTAGGTGAGACCCAGTACTTC. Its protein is CASRAAGGLGETQYF.

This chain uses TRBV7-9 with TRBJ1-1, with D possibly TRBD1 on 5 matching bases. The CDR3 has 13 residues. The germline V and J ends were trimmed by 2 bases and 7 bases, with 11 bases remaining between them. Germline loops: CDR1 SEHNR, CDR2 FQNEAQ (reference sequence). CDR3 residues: CASSLLGDGEAFF. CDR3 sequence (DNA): TGTGCCAGCAGCTTACTAGGGGATGGTGAAGCTTTCTTT.

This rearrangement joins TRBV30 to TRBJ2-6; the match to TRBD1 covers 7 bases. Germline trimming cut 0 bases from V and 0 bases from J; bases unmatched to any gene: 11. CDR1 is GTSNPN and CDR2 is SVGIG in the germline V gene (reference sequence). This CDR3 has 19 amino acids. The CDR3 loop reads CAWSVSIGPGGSGANVLTF. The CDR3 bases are TGTGCCTGGAGTGTATCGATCGGGCCAGGGGGCTCTGGGGCCAACGTCCTGACTTTC.

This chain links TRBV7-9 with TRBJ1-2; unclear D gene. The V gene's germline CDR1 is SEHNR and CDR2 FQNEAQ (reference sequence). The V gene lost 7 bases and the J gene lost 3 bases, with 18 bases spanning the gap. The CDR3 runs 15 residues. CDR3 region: CASMRIGSLDYGYTF. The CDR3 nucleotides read TGTGCCAGCATGCGGATTGGCAGCCTAGACTATGGCTACACCTTC. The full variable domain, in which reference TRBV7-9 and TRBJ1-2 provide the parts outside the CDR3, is DTGVSQNPRHKITKRGQNVTFRCDPISEHNRLYWYRQTLGQGPEFLTYFQNEAQLEKSRLLSDRFSAERPKGSFSTLEIQRTEQGDSAMYLCASMRIGSLDYGYTFGSGTRLTVV.

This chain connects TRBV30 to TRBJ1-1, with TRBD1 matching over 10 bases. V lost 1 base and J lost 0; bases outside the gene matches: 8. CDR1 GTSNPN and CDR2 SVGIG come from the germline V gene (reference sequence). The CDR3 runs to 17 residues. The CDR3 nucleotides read TGTGCCTGGAGTGGAGGGACAGGGGTGATTATGAACACTGAAGCTTTCTTT. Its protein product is CAWSGGTGVIMNTEAFF.

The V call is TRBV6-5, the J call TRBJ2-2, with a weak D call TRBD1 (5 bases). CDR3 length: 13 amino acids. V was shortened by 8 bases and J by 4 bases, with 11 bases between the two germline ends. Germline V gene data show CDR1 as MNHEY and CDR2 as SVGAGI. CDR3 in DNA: TGTGCCAGCGTGGGCAGGGTCACCGGGGAGCTGTTTTTT. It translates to CASVGRVTGELFF.